This T cell receptor beta chain was recorded in a study of T-cell reconstitution after alpha-beta-depleted transplantation in children. Details on this clonotype: Its antigen is as yet unknown.

Unique molecular identifiers featured in how the TCRbeta library was prepared. TCRdb processed the PCR reads anew with MiXCR; each CDR3 protein has one entry. The sample gives 610,000 or so distinct CDR3 sequences, more than 20% of which show up once; less than 40% is in the top ten. Germline CDR1 and CDR2: SGHRS and YFSETQ. The CDR3 has 16 amino acids. V gave up 0 bases and J gave up 4 bases; unmatched junction bases: 5. Points from the study as a whole: Most T-cell counts and diversity one year after the transplant came from T cells that were newly produced. Where alpha-beta T cells came from about two months after transplant was reportedly several hundred expanded graft clones. Some patients showed high day-60 TCRbeta diversity, which derived from surviving recipient T cells and thymic progenitors.

This sequence originates from a boy under three years old with Wiskott-Aldrich syndrome, due to receive a stem cell transplant. This material consisted of PBMCs, taken before TCRalphabeta/CD19-depleted stem cell transplant. The chain is built from TRBV5-1 and TRBJ2-1, with 9 bases aligning to TRBD2. CDR3 loop: CASSLEAGGRYNEQFF. Written as DNA, the CDR3 is TGCGCCAGCAGCTTGGAAGCGGGAGGACGTTACAATGAGCAGTTCTTC.